The clone carrying this T cell receptor beta chain was detected only a few times. Its specificity is unknown. Researchers barred patients who had uncontrolled infection, other autoimmune disease, pregnancy or lactation. Every diagnosis used clinical symptoms, serum thyroxine and TRAb, thyroid ultrasound and orbital computed tomography. The sample originates from a study of T cells in Graves' hyperthyroidism and ophthalmopathy. Study information: Peripheral blood was drawn at first diagnosis, prior to all treatment.

TCR beta CDR3 sequences were amplified from RNA transcripts. During a first-round RT-PCR of the TCR CDR3, the HTBI primer set was used. TCRdb redid the calling of the multiplex PCR reads with MiXCR, one entry per CDR3 protein. The table lists more than 500,000 distinct CDR3 sequences, about a sixth of them singletons. The germline gives CDR1 MNHEY, CDR2 SMNVEV (reference sequence). There are 15 residues in the CDR3. Germline trimming cut 9 bases from V and 5 bases from J; bases unmatched to any gene: 8. Study-level points and caveats: Researchers found most expanded thyroid clonotypes above 0.001 in blood as well.

The rearrangement uses TRBV27 and TRBJ1-5, with 12 bases lining up with TRBD1. Sequences were obtained from blood. This clonotype originated in a woman between 25 and 40 years old with Graves' hyperthyroidism. CDR3 residues: CASSFGTGGDQPQHF. The CDR3 bases are TGTGCCAGTAGCTTTGGGACAGGGGGCGATCAGCCCCAGCATTTT.